The entry below describes one T cell receptor beta chain. This clonotype was observed many times. Its antigen specificity is not known. Nothing much larger sits one base from this clone, and base qualities are not available. The receptor library was made with 5' RACE. Sequencing took place on a NextSeq 500. The TCR library protocol attached unique molecular identifiers to individual cDNA molecules to correct for sequencing error and PCR bias. TCR alpha and beta chains were both sequenced, and the abundances of alpha and beta sequences in each sample were closely correlated with each other. The study's own analysis went as follows. Decombinator V4 was used to perform V gene, J gene and CDR3 annotation of TCR sequences. Expanded TCRs were defined as changing significantly between any two time points under a Poisson model with p below 0.0001. TCR abundances were normalised to the total number of TCRs sequenced per sample and expressed as counts per million. VDJdb, accessed on 1 November 2021, was searched for TCRs annotated for CMV, EBV and SARS-CoV-2, and TCRs annotated for more than one antigen were excluded. The public reads were run again by TCRdb, first through fastp at Q25 and then through MiXCR, and only productive beta chains were kept. Entries are consolidated by CDR3 protein sequence, retaining the most common genes and DNA. The V and J calls come from TCRdb's annotation, not from the publication. The sample records 100,000 to 120,000 distinct CDR3 sequences, around 12% of which are singletons. The ten largest clones capture around 4.1% of the sample.

The study was a case-control design nested within a healthcare worker cohort in London, UK, with weekly nasopharyngeal swab PCR tests and blood sampling. Healthcare workers were recruited between 23 and 31 March 2020, during the week of the UK lockdown, and were followed weekly for up to roughly 15 weeks. These data come from a study of early T cells in non-severe SARS-CoV-2 infection (dated by TCRdb to the early 2020s). Regarding the complete study: Because TCR sequencing relied on bulk RNA taken from unsorted whole blood, pairing of alpha and beta chains was not possible. Results and caveats for the whole study, not just this receptor: VDJdb matching was skewed toward anti-spike CD8 responses and likely underestimated virus-specific expansions, missing private and CD4 specificities.

This sequence originates from an adult who was a healthcare worker with PCR-confirmed SARS-CoV-2 infection or an uninfected control (not recorded which). The sequencing used whole blood, collected at baseline.

The nucleotide sequence is TGCGCCAGCAGCTTGGCCGCCGGATACGAGCAGTACTTC. This encodes CASSLAAGYEQYF. Recombination joined TRBV5-1 with TRBJ2-7, with no reliable assignment of the D segment. According to the germline V gene, CDR1 reads SGHRS and CDR2 reads YFSETQ. From the cysteine up to the phenylalanine, the CDR3 has a length of 13 residues. Just the 39-base CDR3 DNA is kept, in frame starting at base 1. V lost 0 bases and J lost 4 bases; the stretch between them is 8 bases long.